These 29 T cell receptor beta chains were sequenced from one sample in a study of spatial heterogeneity in lung cancer. Findings and limits, study-wide: Counts of expanded alpha and beta TCRs within tumors tracked the tumor nonsynonymous mutation count.

The time point here: sample taken at primary tumor resection. TCRdb reprocessed the 5' RACE reads with MiXCR, giving one entry per CDR3 protein. The sample yields some 10,000 distinct CDR3 sequences, more than 9.5% seen once. Which antigens these TCRs recognize remains unknown. The sequencing used lung tumor tissue, collected at surgery. Receptor source: a male donor with early-stage non-small cell lung cancer.

Ten or more counts support this clonotype. The chain carries TRBV20-1 and TRBJ1-4, with 9 bases lining up with TRBD1. Germline-derived CDR1 and CDR2 are DFQATT and SNEGSKA (reference sequence). The CDR3 is 13 residues long. Unmatched junction bases numbered 5, after V lost 7 bases and J lost 5 bases. The CDR3 reads CSVKQGANEKLFF. In DNA, the CDR3 is TGCAGTGTTAAACAGGGGGCGAATGAAAAACTGTTTTTT.

The rearrangement links TRBV10-2 to TRBJ2-3; D is ambiguous. This CDR3 contains 12 residues. The germline CDR1 and CDR2 sequences are WSHSY and SAAADI. V dropped 1 base and J dropped 3 bases, with 2 bases sitting between them. CDR3 sequence (DNA): TGCGCCAGCAGTGAGTTTACAGATACGCAGTATTTT. It specifies CASSEFTDTQYF.

This clonotype has at least ten counts. The V and J genes are TRBV4-2 and TRBJ1-2, with 9 nucleotides matching TRBD1. The CDR3 extends over 15 amino acids. Trimming cost V 2 bases and J 2 bases; bases outside gene matches: 3. Germline V CDR1 and CDR2: LGHNA, YNFKEQ. CDR3 bases: TGTGCCAGCAGCCAAAGGACAGGGGCCAACTATGGCTACACCTTC. Translating it yields CASSQRTGANYGYTF.

This clonotype was observed many times. V gene TRBV20-1 combines with J gene TRBJ1-4, with D possibly matching TRBD1 (5 bases). The CDR3 is 13 residues long. In germline, CDR1 is DFQATT, CDR2 SNEGSKA (reference sequence). Trimming cost V 5 bases and J 7 bases, with 14 bases left between them. The CDR3 reads CSAERDDLEKLFF. CDR3 DNA: TGCAGTGCTGAGCGGGACGACCTTGAAAAACTGTTTTTT.

The CDR3 DNA follows: TGTGCCATCAGTGAATGGACGGCTGATGGCTACACCTTC. It specifies CAISEWTADGYTF. This chain uses TRBV10-3 with TRBJ1-2; no definite D call. V shed 3 bases and J shed 6 bases, with 11 bases lying between them. Per the germline V gene, CDR1 is ENHRY and CDR2 is SYGVKD. The CDR3 is made up of 13 amino acids.

This clonotype was seen only a few times. This chain connects TRBV6-5 to TRBJ2-7, with D perhaps assigned TRBD1 or TRBD2 (5 bases each). The V and J ends lost 8 bases and 2 bases respectively, with 22 bases between them. The CDR3 sequence is 16 residues long. CDR1 is MNHEY and CDR2 is SVGAGI in the germline V gene. For the CDR3, the DNA is TGTGCCAGCCGCAAGAAAGGTGGGGGTGCCACCTACGAGCAGTACTTC. Its protein product is CASRKKGGGATYEQYF.

J is TRBJ2-6 and V is TRBV29-1; 7 positions agree with TRBD1. CDR1 and CDR2 from the germline V gene are SQVTM and ANQGSEA. Germline trimming cut 6 bases from V and 2 bases from J; bases unmatched to any gene: 4. The CDR3 covers 14 residues. CDR3: CSVTGEAGANVLTF. The CDR3 DNA reads TGCAGCGTCACAGGGGAAGCTGGGGCCAACGTCCTGACTTTC.

This clonotype has a handful of counts. The chain links TRBV7-2 to TRBJ2-3, with unresolved D. CDR3 size: 12 residues. Germline V gene lookup returns CDR1 SGHTA and CDR2 FQGNSA. V was clipped by 4 bases and J by 6 bases, with 8 bases between them. As DNA, the CDR3 is TGTGCCAGCAGCTCCCCCGGGGATACGCAGTATTTT. Its protein product is CASSSPGDTQYF.

This clonotype has ten or more counts. The chain carries TRBV7-2 and TRBJ1-3, with D possibly TRBD1 on 6 matching bases. Trimming removed 5 bases at V and 0 bases at J, with 11 bases between. Germline V gives CDR1 SGHTA, CDR2 FQGNSA. The CDR3 length is 15 residues. Written as DNA, the CDR3 is TGTGCCAGCAGCCCCGGGGGCGGCTCTGGAAACACCATATATTTT. Translated, it gives CASSPGGGSGNTIYF.

This clonotype was counted only a few times. The chain is built from TRBV7-6 and TRBJ2-5; 7 bases fit TRBD2. V trimming: 1 base; J trimming: 0 bases; junction bases outside the gene matches: 8. Germline CDR1 SGHVS, CDR2 FNYEAQ. CDR3 length: 17 amino acids. The DNA for the CDR3 is TGTGCCAGCAGCTTAGGGGAGGGACGGATGTACCAAGAGACCCAGTACTTC. This translates into CASSLGEGRMYQETQYF.

This clonotype was observed many times. The chain joins TRBV7-9 to TRBJ1-6; possible D gene TRBD1, 6 bases. The germline V and J ends were trimmed by 1 base and 11 bases, with 12 bases remaining between them. This CDR3 comprises 14 residues. CDR1 and CDR2 (germline): SEHNR, FQNEAQ (reference sequence). CDR3 sequence reads: CASSLVGQRTPLHF. Here the CDR3 DNA reads TGTGCCAGCAGCTTAGTCGGACAGCGTACACCCCTCCACTTT.

This clonotype was counted only a few times. This chain joins TRBV4-2 and TRBJ1-1; D ambiguous. In germline, CDR1 is LGHNA, CDR2 YNFKEQ. This CDR3 region has 14 residues. V lost 4 bases and J lost 1, with 10 bases in between. CDR3 protein: CASSRSQANTEAFF. In DNA, the CDR3 is TGTGCCAGCAGCCGGTCGCAGGCGAACACTGAAGCTTTCTTT.

V usage is TRBV5-1 and J usage is TRBJ1-4; D call uncertain. Germline V gene data show CDR1 as SGHRS and CDR2 as YFSETQ. Trimming removed 0 bases from V and 7 bases from J, with 4 bases in between. CDR3 size: 12 residues. CDR3 sequence (DNA): TGCGCCAGCAGCTTGGGGGGTGAAAAACTGTTTTTT. It translates to CASSLGGEKLFF. Full variable domain (rest looked up from reference TRBV5-1 and TRBJ1-4): KAGVTQTPRYLIKTRGQQVTLSCSPISGHRSVSWYQQTPGQGLQFLFEYFSETQRNKGNFPGRFSGRQFSNSRSEMNVSTLELGDSALYLCASSLGGEKLFFGSGTQLSVL.

This clonotype was seen only a few times. This chain links TRBV10-1 with TRBJ2-7; D ambiguous. Per the germline V gene, CDR1 is WNHNN and CDR2 is SYGVQD (reference sequence). The CDR3 spans 14 residues. Trimming removed 4 bases at V and 5 bases at J, with 15 bases between. The CDR3 sequence is CASSATGPRDEQYF. The CDR3 DNA reads as TGCGCCAGCAGTGCAACCGGGCCCAGAGACGAGCAGTACTTC.

This chain joins TRBV6-2 or TRBV6-3 and TRBJ2-1; 14 bases agree with TRBD2. With 5 bases clipped from V and 4 bases from J, the junction kept 10 bases outside the gene matches. The CDR3 runs 18 residues. CDR1 and CDR2 from the germline V gene are MNHEY and SVGEGT. The CDR3 protein is CASSKFPGLAGEYNEQFF. CDR3 nucleotide sequence: TGTGCCAGCAGTAAGTTCCCGGGACTAGCGGGGGAGTACAATGAGCAGTTCTTC.

This clonotype was seen a handful of times. This chain's CDR3 is CASMVVTNSPLHF. Here the CDR3 DNA reads TGTGCCAGCATGGTTGTCACGAATTCACCCCTCCACTTT. The V call is TRBV6-2 or TRBV6-3, the J call TRBJ1-6; D is undetermined. The CDR3 has 13 amino acids. Deletions cut 7 bases from V and 7 bases from J, with 11 bases between. Germline V gives CDR1 MNHEY, CDR2 SVGEGT.

This chain connects TRBV5-1 to TRBJ1-1, with 8 bases that match TRBD1. Looked up from germline, CDR1 is SGHRS and CDR2 is YFSETQ. The CDR3 runs to 18 residues. Trimming removed 4 bases from V and 0 bases from J; junction bases left unmatched: 14. The CDR3: CASSPRPPGQGMNTEAFF. CDR3 in DNA: TGCGCCAGCAGCCCACGCCCCCCCGGACAGGGCATGAACACTGAAGCTTTCTTT.

This clonotype was recorded a few times. J is TRBJ2-2 and V is TRBV4-3; weak D call: TRBD2 (6 bases). Germline V lookup: CDR1 LGHNA, CDR2 YSLEER. Between the trimmed V and J ends, which lost 0 bases and 0 bases, there was a span of 11 bases. The CDR3 covers 17 residues. CDR3 nucleotide sequence: TGCGCCAGCAGCCAAGAGCGGGGCAGCACGAACACCGGGGAGCTGTTTTTT. Its translation: CASSQERGSTNTGELFF.

The V and J genes are TRBV4-1 and TRBJ2-7; 9 positions agree with TRBD1. Germline V lookup: CDR1 MGHRA, CDR2 YSYEKL. The V segment lost 4 bases and the J segment 3 bases; nucleotides outside the gene matches: 4. The CDR3 is 14 residues long. In nucleotides, the CDR3 is TGCGCCAGCAGCCGAGAGGGACAGGGCTACGAGCAGTACTTC. It yields the protein CASSREGQGYEQYF.

This clonotype was recorded a few times. The chain has TRBV15 and TRBJ2-7; D gene unclear. Germline V lookup: CDR1 LNHNV, CDR2 YYDKDF (reference sequence). The CDR3 is 15 residues long. The V end lost 0 bases, the J end lost 6 bases, and 15 bases lay between the germline ends. DNA for the CDR3: TGTGCCACCAGCAGAGATCCCGGGCTGGGCATCGAGCAGTACTTC. It codes for CATSRDPGLGIEQYF.

This clonotype was found many times. V gene TRBV6-6 combines with J gene TRBJ2-7; D is perhaps TRBD2 (5 bases). Germline CDR1 MNHNY, CDR2 SVGAGI (reference sequence). The CDR3 spans 12 residues. The V gene lost 7 bases and the J gene lost 0 bases, with 7 bases spanning the gap. In DNA form, the CDR3 reads TGTGCCAGCAAGGAGGCCTCCTACGAGCAGTACTTC. Protein sequence: CASKEASYEQYF.

The V call is TRBV20-1, the J call TRBJ1-1, with a weak D call TRBD1 (5 bases). Trimming shortened V by 6 bases and J by 0 bases, and 11 bases separated the two germline ends. CDR3 size: 13 residues. CDR1 DFQATT and CDR2 SNEGSKA come from the germline V gene (reference sequence). CDR3: CSAREDMNTEAFF. CDR3 coding DNA: TGCAGTGCAAGGGAGGACATGAACACTGAAGCTTTCTTT.

This clonotype was seen at least ten times. V is TRBV9 and J is TRBJ1-5, with D unclear. Looked up from germline, CDR1 is SGDLS and CDR2 is YYNGEE. The ends were cut back, 0 bases at V and 2 bases at J, with 6 bases in the middle. The CDR3 loop spans 14 amino acids. The CDR3 DNA follows: TGTGCCAGCAGCGTAGGTCTGGGCAATCAGCCCCAGCATTTT. This encodes CASSVGLGNQPQHF. Looking up the rest from reference TRBV9 and TRBJ1-5 gives the full variable domain: DSGVTQTPKHLITATGQRVTLRCSPRSGDLSVYWYQQSLDQGLQFLIQYYNGEERAKGNILERFSAQQFPDLHSELNLSSLELGDSALYFCASSVGLGNQPQHFGDGTRLSIL.

The rearrangement links TRBV20-1 to TRBJ1-5, with a possible D match to TRBD1 (6 bases). Per germline, CDR1 DFQATT and CDR2 SNEGSKA (reference sequence). The V end lost 3 bases, the J end lost 3 bases, and 15 bases lay between the germline ends. The CDR3 totals 15 residues. This CDR3 reads CSASPWGGPNQPQHF. CDR3 in DNA: TGCAGTGCTAGTCCATGGGGGGGCCCCAATCAGCCCCAGCATTTT.

The J gene is TRBJ1-5, the V gene TRBV20-1; D might be TRBD1 (6 bases). Germline V gives CDR1 DFQATT, CDR2 SNEGSKA (reference sequence). The CDR3 runs 13 residues. Trimming removed 6 bases at V and 3 bases at J, with 12 bases between. DNA for the CDR3: TGCAGTGCCAGGGGTGGATTCAATCAGCCCCAGCATTTT. Encoded protein: CSARGGFNQPQHF.

The CDR3 coding sequence is TGTGCCAGCAGCACAGGGGATGGCAATCAGCCCCAGCATTTT. This codes for CASSTGDGNQPQHF. The chain joins TRBV6-2 or TRBV6-3 to TRBJ1-5; 7 bases are a match to TRBD1. CDR1 and CDR2 from the germline V gene are MNHEY and SVGEGT. The CDR3 extends over 14 amino acids. After removal of 6 bases from V and 2 bases from J, the junction contained 4 bases not matched to a gene.

This chain links TRBV28 with TRBJ1-3; possibly TRBD1 for D (5 bases). In germline, CDR1 is MDHEN, CDR2 SYDVKM. The CDR3 consists of 14 residues. V lost 3 bases to trimming and J lost 7 bases, with 13 bases between them. This CDR3 is CASSLGQTPNTIYF. The CDR3 bases are TGTGCCAGCAGTTTGGGGCAAACTCCGAACACCATATATTTT.

This chain uses TRBV6-2 or TRBV6-3 with TRBJ2-2, with D unresolved. CDR3 size: 13 residues. V gave up 7 bases and J gave up 6 bases, with 12 bases separating them. Germline V gives CDR1 MNHEY, CDR2 SVGEGT. This CDR3 reads CASTRFLAGELFF. CDR3 nucleotides: TGTGCCAGCACCCGGTTTCTAGCCGGGGAGCTGTTTTTT.

The V gene is TRBV28, the J gene TRBJ1-1; D gene unclear. Germline CDR1 MDHEN, CDR2 SYDVKM. The CDR3 has 17 residues. The ends were cut back, 8 bases at V and 0 bases at J, with 22 bases in the middle. This CDR3 is CASLQSAGSGMNTEAFF. As DNA, the CDR3 is TGTGCCAGCCTCCAAAGCGCGGGGAGCGGCATGAACACTGAAGCTTTCTTT. The variable domain in full, with the rest retrieved from reference TRBV28 and TRBJ1-1, is DVKVTQSSRYLVKRTGEKVFLECVQDMDHENMFWYRQDPGLGLRLIYFSYDVKMKEKGDIPEGYSVSREKKERFSLILESASTNQTSMYLCASLQSAGSGMNTEAFFGQGTRLTVV.